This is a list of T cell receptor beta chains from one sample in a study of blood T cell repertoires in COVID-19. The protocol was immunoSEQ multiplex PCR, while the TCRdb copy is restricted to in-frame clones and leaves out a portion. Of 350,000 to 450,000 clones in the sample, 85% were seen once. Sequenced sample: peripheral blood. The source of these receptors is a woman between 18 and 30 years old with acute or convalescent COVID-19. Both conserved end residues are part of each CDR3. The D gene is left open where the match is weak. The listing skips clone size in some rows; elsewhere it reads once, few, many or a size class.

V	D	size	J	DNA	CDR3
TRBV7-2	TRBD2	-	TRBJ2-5	TGTGCCAGCAGCTTAGTTGTAGCGGGAGCCCAAGAGACCCAGTACTTC	CASSLVVAGAQETQYF
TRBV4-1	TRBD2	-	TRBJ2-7	TGCGCCAGCAGCCAAATGGGACTAGCAGTCTACGAGCAGTACTTC	CASSQMGLAVYEQYF
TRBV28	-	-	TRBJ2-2	TGTGCCAGCAGTTTACGCGGGTCCACCGGGGAGCTGTTTTTT	CASSLRGSTGELFF
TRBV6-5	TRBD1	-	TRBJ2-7	TGTGCCAGCAGACCCGACAGGGGGCCCTCCTACGAGCAGTACTTC	CASRPDRGPSYEQYF
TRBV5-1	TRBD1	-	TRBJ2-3	TGCGCCAGCAGCTTGAACAGGGGCGCAGATACGCAGTATTTT	CASSLNRGADTQYF
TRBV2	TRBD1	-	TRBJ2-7	TGTGCCAGCAGTGAGGGGGGGACAGGGACTTACGAGCAGTACTTC	CASSEGGTGTYEQYF
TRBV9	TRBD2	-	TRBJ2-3	TGTGCCAGCTCTTTAAGCGGGAGGGTAGGGGATACGCAGTATTTT	CASSLSGRVGDTQYF
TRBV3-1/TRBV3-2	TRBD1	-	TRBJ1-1	TGTGCCAGCAGCCTGACAGGGTTTAACACTGAAGCTTTCTTT	CASSLTGFNTEAFF
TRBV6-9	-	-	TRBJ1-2	TGTGCCAGCAGTTTTTCGCCAGGGGATCCCTATGGCTACACCTTC	CASSFSPGDPYGYTF
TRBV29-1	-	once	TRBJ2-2	TGCAGCGGTCAAAAGGGGTACACCGGGGAGCTGTTTTTT	CSGQKGYTGELFF
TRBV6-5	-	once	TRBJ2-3	TGTGCCAGCAGATTACAGGGAACAGATACGCAGTATTTT	CASRLQGTDTQYF
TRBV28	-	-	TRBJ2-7	TGTGCCAGCAGTTTAGAGGGACAACTCTACGAGCAGTACTTC	CASSLEGQLYEQYF
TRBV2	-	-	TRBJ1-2	TGTGCCAGCAGTGAGAGAAGGGGCTATAAGGGCTACACCTTC	CASSERRGYKGYTF
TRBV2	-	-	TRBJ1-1	TGTGCCAGCAGGGAAACAGAGAACACTGAAGCTTTCTTT	CASRETENTEAFF
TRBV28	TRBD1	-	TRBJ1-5	TGTGCCAGCAGTTCTCAGGGACAGGGGGTAGGCAATCAGCCCCAGCATTTT	CASSSQGQGVGNQPQHF
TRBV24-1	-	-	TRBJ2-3	TGTGCCACCAGTGATTCGGGGTTAGATACGCAGTATTTT	CATSDSGLDTQYF
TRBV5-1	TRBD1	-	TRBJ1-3	TGCGCCAGCACCCTCGGGGACAGCTCTGGAAACACCATATATTTT	CASTLGDSSGNTIYF
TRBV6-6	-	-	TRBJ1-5	TGTGCCAGCAAGGTTCATGATGGCAGGGGCTATCAGCCCCAGCATTTT	CASKVHDGRGYQPQHF
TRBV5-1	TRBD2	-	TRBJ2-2	TGCGCCAGCAGCCCTCGTTTAGGGACTAGCGGGACCGGGGAGCTGTTTTTT	CASSPRLGTSGTGELFF
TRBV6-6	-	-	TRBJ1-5	TGTGCCAGCAGTTACTCGGAGACAGGCAATCAGCCCCAGCATTTT	CASSYSETGNQPQHF
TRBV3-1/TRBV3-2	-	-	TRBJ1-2	TGTGCCAGCAGCCCCACCGGGACAATCTATGGCTACACCTTC	CASSPTGTIYGYTF
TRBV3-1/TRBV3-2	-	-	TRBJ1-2	TGTGCCAGCAGCCAAGTCAGGTATGGCTACACCTTC	CASSQVRYGYTF
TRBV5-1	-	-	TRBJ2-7	TGCGCCAGCAGCTCCCAGGGGAGCTCCTACGAGCAGTACTTC	CASSSQGSSYEQYF
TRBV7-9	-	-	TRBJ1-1	TGTGCCAGCAGCTTAGCGGGGGGTGCTGAAGCTTTCTTT	CASSLAGGAEAFF